This note documents a single TCR beta chain sequence. What antigen it recognizes has not been identified. The record has no base qualities; no much larger clone is one base away. V is clipped by 0 bases and J by 2 bases, and the sequence between their germline boundaries is 8 bases long. CDR1 and CDR2 were assigned from the germline V gene as MGHRA and YSYEKL. The CDR3 starts with the cysteine, ends with the phenylalanine, and has 14 residues. CDR3 DNA only is kept here, 42 bases in frame from base 1. These data are taken from a study of Ad26.COV2.S vaccination and SARS-CoV-2 variants (dated by TCRdb to the early 2020s). Notes on the research overall: Donors in the vaccine arm were drawn from COV1001, a phase I-IIa trial of Ad26.COV2.S in healthy adults that was multicentre, randomized, double-blind and placebo-controlled. Blinding of investigators to trial group allocation was maintained during experiments and outcome assessment. The TCR-sequenced set comprised around 32 samples: about 19 Ad26.COV2.S vaccine recipients, 5 placebo recipients and 8 SARS-CoV-2 convalescent individuals. Dosing of Ad26.COV2.S was intramuscular, at either 5x10^10 or 1x10^11 viral particles, delivered as one shot or as two shots spaced 56 days apart. TCRbeta repertoire sequencing served as the tool for gauging how specific and how broad the SARS-CoV-2-reactive T cell receptors were following Ad26.COV2.S vaccination. Trial participants were randomized into five groups of five, in which low-dose or high-dose Ad26.COV2.S was given once or twice, or placebo was given on both occasions. On the study overall, not on this receptor specifically: After vaccination, substantial breadth of spike-specific CD8+ and CD4+ T cell responses was reported. The study was not powered to compare responses between vaccine doses or regimens. According to the authors, total T cell responses may have been underestimated by the TCR breadth and depth analyses. Non-spike TCR breadth was comparable between vaccine and placebo recipients, consistent with the vaccine containing only spike. Compared with placebo recipients, Ad26.COV2.S recipients showed higher spike-specific TCR breadth (P = 0.0014).

The immunoSEQ Assay was the method used to sequence TCRbeta CDR3 regions. After extraction, genomic DNA underwent amplification by bias-controlled multiplex PCR, followed by high-throughput sequencing. The source study handled its data this way. Collapsing and filtering of sequences were performed to quantify the absolute abundance of each unique TCRbeta CDR3 region. T cell fraction was estimated by normalizing TCRbeta template counts to usable DNA, with usable DNA measured through amplification of reference genes found in all nucleated cells. Repertoire TCRs were annotated as SARS-CoV-2-specific by exact matching of V gene, CDR3 amino acid sequence and J gene to a known reactive TCR set. MIRA supplied the reference SARS-CoV-2 TCR set, which was filtered for enrichment in COVID-19-positive ImmuneCODE repertoires so that public or cross-reactive TCRs were removed. Using the MIRA antigens, annotated TCRs were further analysed by specific ORF or by position within an ORF. Breadth was defined as annotated unique rearrangements over total unique productive rearrangements; depth was the summed frequency of those rearrangements. Group comparisons of TCR breadth used two-sided Wilcoxon rank-sum tests. The table was pulled from immuneACCESS by TCRdb, which kept in-frame rearrangements only. Such tables lose some clones; where checked, under half of the loss comes from unresolved V genes, and the rest has no known cause. V, J and clone size were drawn from that table, and D and trimming were deduced from the DNA. The sample contains 300,000 to 400,000 clones, about 87% of them found a single time. 6.4% of the sample is held by the ten biggest clonotypes.

The treatment or condition label of this sample denotes: around 19 received Ad26.COV2.S at low or high dose, single or two shots; about 5 received placebo; per-sample allocation not given. Repertoires of vaccine and placebo recipients were sequenced from samples collected on day 63 after the first injection. Between 29 July and 7 August 2020, Cohort 1b enrolled 25 adults aged 18-55 years at one site in Boston, USA. As a vaccine, Ad26.COV2.S was a replication-incompetent adenovirus type 26 vector that expressed a prefusion-stabilized SARS-CoV-2 spike protein derived from the original Wuhan strain. The TCR sequence derives from a person aged 18-60 years who received the Ad26.COV2.S COVID-19 vaccine or a placebo. Sequenced material: peripheral blood, taken in a trial of Ad26.COV2.S vaccine versus placebo. In this chain, TRBV4-1 is recombined with TRBJ2-7; TRBD1 could be the D gene, as 6 bases match. Read as DNA, the sequence is TGCGCCAGCAGCCAAGAAGGGGGTACCTACGAGCAGTACTTC. Its protein is CASSQEGGTYEQYF.